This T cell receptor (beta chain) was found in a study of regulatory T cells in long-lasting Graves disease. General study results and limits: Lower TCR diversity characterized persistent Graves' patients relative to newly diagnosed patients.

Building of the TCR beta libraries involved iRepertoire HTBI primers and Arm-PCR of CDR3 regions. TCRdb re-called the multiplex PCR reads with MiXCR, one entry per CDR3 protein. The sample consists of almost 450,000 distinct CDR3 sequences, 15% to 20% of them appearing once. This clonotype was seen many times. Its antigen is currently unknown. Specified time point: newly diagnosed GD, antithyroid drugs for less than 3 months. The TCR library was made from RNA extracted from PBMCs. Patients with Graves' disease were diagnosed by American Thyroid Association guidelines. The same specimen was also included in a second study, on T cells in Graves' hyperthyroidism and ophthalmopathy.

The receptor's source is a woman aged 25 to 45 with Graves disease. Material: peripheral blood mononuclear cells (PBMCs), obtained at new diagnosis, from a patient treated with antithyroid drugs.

The CDR3 reads CASSSADRSYNEQFF. DNA of the CDR3: TGTGCCAGCAGTTCAGCGGACCGCTCCTACAATGAGCAGTTCTTC. V gene TRBV27 combines with J gene TRBJ2-1; tentatively, D is TRBD2 (5 bases). The CDR3 length is 15 residues. V lost 4 bases to trimming and J lost 0 bases, with 10 bases between them. The V gene's germline CDR1 is MNHEY and CDR2 SMNVEV (reference sequence).